Included here is one T cell receptor (beta chain) sequence, with context. The data derive from a study of control samples from healthy donors and cancer patients. There are 15 residues in the CDR3. Per the germline V gene, CDR1 is SGHRS and CDR2 is YFSETQ. Germline trimming cut 5 bases from V and 1 base from J; bases unmatched to any gene: 7. Clones were read by immunoSEQ multiplex PCR, and TCRdb kept only the in-frame ones, dropping some. The sample includes some 120,000 clones, approximately 90% of them seen just once. The source material was blood. This chain joins TRBV5-1 and TRBJ2-5; 8 bases match TRBD2. This receptor was identified in a man between 18 and 35 years old in good health. CDR3 protein: CASRPRGGPQETQYF. CDR3 DNA sequence: TGCGCCAGCAGACCCCGGGGGGGGCCCCAAGAGACCCAGTACTTC. Using reference TRBV5-1 and TRBJ2-5 for the parts outside the CDR3, the full variable domain is KAGVTQTPRYLIKTRGQQVTLSCSPISGHRSVSWYQQTPGQGLQFLFEYFSETQRNKGNFPGRFSGRQFSNSRSEMNVSTLELGDSALYLCASRPRGGPQETQYFGPGTRLLVL.